The 11 T cell receptor beta chains given below trace back to one sample, sequenced in a study of metastatic and nonmetastatic thyroid tumors. All patients were treatment-naive before thyroid surgery. TCRdb re-processed the PCR reads through MiXCR. Among over 10,000 clones listed, around 33% were seen once. The sample was tumor tissue. These TCRs come from a male donor with papillary thyroid cancer or a benign thyroid nodule (not recorded which). Some clones in this sample may be carry-over from other donors' samples.

The chain employs TRBV20-1 and TRBJ2-3; maybe TRBD2 (5 bases). The V end lost 3 bases, the J end lost 6 bases, and 10 bases lay between the germline ends. CDR1 and CDR2 (germline): DFQATT, SNEGSKA (reference sequence). The CDR3 sequence is 12 residues long. The CDR3 loop is CSASTPGDTQYF. CDR3 coding DNA: TGCAGTGCTAGCACCCCGGGGGATACGCAGTATTTT.

The chain carries TRBV5-8 and TRBJ1-4; possibly TRBD1 for D (6 bases). The germline gives CDR1 SGHTS, CDR2 YDEGEE. The CDR3 length is 13 residues. V dropped 4 bases and J dropped 5 bases, with 9 bases sitting between them. The CDR3 DNA reads TGTGCCAGCAGCGGGGGCTTGAATGAAAAACTGTTTTTT. This codes for CASSGGLNEKLFF. The entire variable domain, with the rest obtained from reference TRBV5-8 and TRBJ1-4, is as follows: EAGVTQSPTHLIKTRGQQATLRCSPISGHTSVYWYQQALGLGLQFLLWYDEGEERNRGNFPPRFSGRQFPNYSSELNVNALELEDSALYLCASSGGLNEKLFFGSGTQLSVL.

The chain employs TRBV7-8 and TRBJ1-2; TRBD1 is a possible D gene (5 bases). The V end was cut by 0 bases, the J end by 4 bases, with 12 bases between. The germline V gene has CDR1 SGHVS and CDR2 FQNEAQ. This CDR3 is built from 15 residues. The CDR3 nucleotides are TGTGCCAGCAGCTTAGCGCTGGGGCTTGGCTATGGCTACACCTTC. Translating it yields CASSLALGLGYGYTF.

This chain connects TRBV6-1 to TRBJ2-7, with TRBD2 as a possible D gene (6 bases). Germline assignment: CDR1 MNHNS and CDR2 SASEGT. Trimming shortened V by 3 bases and J by 4 bases, and 13 bases separated the two germline ends. The CDR3 totals 14 residues. The CDR3 DNA reads as TGTGCCAGCAGTGACCCGGTCGGGGGATACGAGCAGTACTTC. Amino acid sequence: CASSDPVGGYEQYF.

The chain couples TRBV12-5 to TRBJ2-2; weak D call: TRBD1 (6 bases). The CDR3 has 13 amino acids. Germline CDR1 LGHNT, CDR2 FRNRAP. V was pared by 7 bases and J by 5 bases, with 11 bases between. CDR3 sequence: CASVDSRTGELFF. CDR3 DNA: TGTGCTAGTGTGGACAGCCGGACCGGGGAGCTGTTTTTT.

This clone was found a few times. For the CDR3, the DNA is TGTGCCAGCAGTCCTGCCGGGGAAGGGTACTTGAGGACCCAGTACTTC. Translating it yields CASSPAGEGYLRTQYF. The J gene is TRBJ2-5, the V gene TRBV27; D perhaps matches TRBD2 (5 bases). V was cut by 5 bases and J by 7 bases, with 23 bases left in between. Germline CDR1 MNHEY, CDR2 SMNVEV (reference sequence). The CDR3 has 16 residues.

This clone is medium-sized in the sample. This sequence joins TRBV6-1 and TRBJ1-3; no clear D gene. Germline assignment: CDR1 MNHNS and CDR2 SASEGT. The CDR3 sequence is 15 residues long. Trimming cost V 5 bases and J 4 bases, with 15 bases left between them. CDR3 sequence: CASSPRSSSGNTIYF. The CDR3 nucleotides are TGTGCCAGCAGTCCCAGAAGCTCCTCGGGAAACACCATATATTTT.

V is TRBV18 and J is TRBJ2-5, with D unclear. The germline V and J ends were trimmed by 5 bases and 0 bases, with 1 base remaining between them. There are 11 residues in the CDR3. Germline-derived CDR1 and CDR2 are KGHSH and LQKENI. The CDR3 bases are TGTGCCAGCTCAAACCAAGAGACCCAGTACTTC. Protein sequence: CASSNQETQYF.

The chain carries TRBV6-1 and TRBJ2-5; perhaps TRBD2 as D (6 bases). CDR3 length: 15 residues. With 6 bases removed from V and 1 base from J, the gap between germline ends came to 15 bases. The germline V gene has CDR1 MNHNS and CDR2 SASEGT. The CDR3 nucleotides are TGTGCCAGCAGCTCGAAGGCTAGCGCCCAAGAGACCCAGTACTTC. It specifies CASSSKASAQETQYF.

V usage is TRBV6-2 or TRBV6-3 and J usage is TRBJ2-6; perhaps D is TRBD1 or TRBD2 (5 bases each). The V end was cut by 1 base, the J end by 0 bases, with 7 bases between. The V gene's germline CDR1 is MNHEY and CDR2 SVGEGT. This CDR3 has 16 amino acids. The CDR3 sequence is CASSYYGGSGANVLTF. The CDR3 region has the DNA TGTGCCAGCAGTTACTATGGGGGCTCTGGGGCCAACGTCCTGACTTTC.

At least ten counts were recorded for this clone. This chain joins TRBV3-1 and TRBJ1-5; D gene unclear. This CDR3 spans 15 amino acids. V shed 3 bases and J shed 0 bases, with 9 bases lying between them. The germline CDR1 and CDR2 sequences are LGHDT and YNNKEL (reference sequence). The CDR3 loop is CASSQGFDSNQPQHF. In DNA form, the CDR3 reads TGTGCCAGCAGCCAGGGTTTTGATAGCAATCAGCCCCAGCATTTT.